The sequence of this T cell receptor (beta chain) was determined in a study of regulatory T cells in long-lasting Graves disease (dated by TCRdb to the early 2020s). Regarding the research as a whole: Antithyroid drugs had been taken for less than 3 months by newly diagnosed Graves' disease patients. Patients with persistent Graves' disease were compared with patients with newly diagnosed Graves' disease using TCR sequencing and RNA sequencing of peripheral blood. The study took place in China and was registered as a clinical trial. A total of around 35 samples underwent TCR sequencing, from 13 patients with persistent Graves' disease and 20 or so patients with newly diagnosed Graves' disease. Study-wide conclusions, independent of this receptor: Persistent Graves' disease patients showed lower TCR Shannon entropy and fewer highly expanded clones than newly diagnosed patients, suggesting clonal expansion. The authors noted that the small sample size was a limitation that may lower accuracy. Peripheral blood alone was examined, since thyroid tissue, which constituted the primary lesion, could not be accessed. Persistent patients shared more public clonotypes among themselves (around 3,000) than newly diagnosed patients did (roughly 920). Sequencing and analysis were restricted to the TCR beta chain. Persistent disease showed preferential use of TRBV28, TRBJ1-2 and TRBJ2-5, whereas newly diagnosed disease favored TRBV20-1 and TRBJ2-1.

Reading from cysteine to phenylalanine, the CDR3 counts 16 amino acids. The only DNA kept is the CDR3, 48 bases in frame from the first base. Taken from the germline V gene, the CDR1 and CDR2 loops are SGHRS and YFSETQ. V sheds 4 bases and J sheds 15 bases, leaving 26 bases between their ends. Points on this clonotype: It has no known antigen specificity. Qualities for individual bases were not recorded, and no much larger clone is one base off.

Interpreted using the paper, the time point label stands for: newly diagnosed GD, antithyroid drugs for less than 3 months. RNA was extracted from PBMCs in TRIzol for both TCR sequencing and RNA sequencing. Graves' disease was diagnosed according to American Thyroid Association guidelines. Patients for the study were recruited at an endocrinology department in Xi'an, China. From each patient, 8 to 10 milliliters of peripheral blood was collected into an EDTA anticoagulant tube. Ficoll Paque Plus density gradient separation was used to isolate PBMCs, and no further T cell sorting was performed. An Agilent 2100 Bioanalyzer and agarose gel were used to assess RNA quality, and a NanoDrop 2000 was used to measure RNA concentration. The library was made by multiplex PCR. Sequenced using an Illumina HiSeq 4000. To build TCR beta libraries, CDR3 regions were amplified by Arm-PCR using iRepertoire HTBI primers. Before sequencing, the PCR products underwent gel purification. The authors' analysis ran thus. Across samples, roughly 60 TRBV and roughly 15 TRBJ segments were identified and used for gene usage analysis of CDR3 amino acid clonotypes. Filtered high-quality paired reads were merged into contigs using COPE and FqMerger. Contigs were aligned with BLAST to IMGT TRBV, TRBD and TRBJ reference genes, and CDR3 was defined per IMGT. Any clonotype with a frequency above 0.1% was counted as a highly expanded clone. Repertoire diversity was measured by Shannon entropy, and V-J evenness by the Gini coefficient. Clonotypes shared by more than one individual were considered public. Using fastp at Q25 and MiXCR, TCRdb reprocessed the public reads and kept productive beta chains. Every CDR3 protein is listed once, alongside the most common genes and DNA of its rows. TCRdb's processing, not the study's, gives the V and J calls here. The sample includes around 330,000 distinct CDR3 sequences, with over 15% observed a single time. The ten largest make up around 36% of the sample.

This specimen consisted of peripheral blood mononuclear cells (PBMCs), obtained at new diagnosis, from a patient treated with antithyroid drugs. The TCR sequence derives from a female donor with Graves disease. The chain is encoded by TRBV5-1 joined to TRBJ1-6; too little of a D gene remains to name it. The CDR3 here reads CASSREVQATGPDLHF. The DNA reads TGCGCCAGCAGCCGGGAGGTCCAAGCTACGGGTCCAGACCTCCACTTT.